This TCR beta chain derives from a study of blood T cells in healthy people across ages. Whole-study findings and limits: Observed TCR beta diversity per million T cells went down as age went up. This fall followed a roughly linear course with age.

With a J-beta primer mix and a sample-barcoded 5' primer, a second PCR ran roughly 7 to 11 cycles. In TCRdb, the 5' RACE reads were re-called with MiXCR into one record per CDR3 protein. The table has about 1.4 million distinct CDR3 sequences, approximately 60% seen once; the top ten hold 6.5% to 8.5%. About this clonotype: Its target is unknown.

The V segment lost 4 bases and the J segment 7 bases; nucleotides outside the gene matches: 12. This CDR3 is built from 16 residues. CDR1 and CDR2 from the germline V gene are LGHDT and YNNKEL (reference sequence). J is TRBJ2-1 and V is TRBV3-1, with 8 bases fitting TRBD2. Source material: blood. This sequence was found in a man younger than 35 in good health. The CDR3 sequence is CASSLKGAGAGNEQFF. CDR3 nucleotide sequence: TGTGCCAGCAGCCTCAAGGGAGCGGGGGCTGGGAATGAGCAGTTCTTC.